This T cell receptor (beta chain) was captured in a study of blood T cell repertoires in COVID-19. Study as a whole: Sources were T cells, B-cell-depleted T cells, or PBMCs; the material itself was cDNA or gDNA.

Original methodology: Amplification of reference gene primers provided the estimated nucleated cell counts. Generated by immunoSEQ multiplex PCR, the TCRdb table keeps only in-frame clones and is missing some. That table furnishes V, J and clone size, whereas the DNA furnished D and trimming. Altogether approximately 70,000 clones are present, approximately 85% being singletons, with the ten largest covering about 5%. What was sequenced was peripheral blood. The sequence was obtained from an elderly woman with active or convalescent COVID-19.

The CDR3 bases are TGTGCCAGCAGTGACCTGACAGGGGATCAGCCCCAGCATTTT. Translated, it gives CASSDLTGDQPQHF. The chain joins TRBV6-1 to TRBJ1-5, with 8 bases matching TRBD1. Germline CDR1 and CDR2: MNHNS and SASEGT. With 3 bases clipped from V and 5 bases from J, the junction kept 3 bases outside the gene matches. The CDR3 has 14 amino acids.